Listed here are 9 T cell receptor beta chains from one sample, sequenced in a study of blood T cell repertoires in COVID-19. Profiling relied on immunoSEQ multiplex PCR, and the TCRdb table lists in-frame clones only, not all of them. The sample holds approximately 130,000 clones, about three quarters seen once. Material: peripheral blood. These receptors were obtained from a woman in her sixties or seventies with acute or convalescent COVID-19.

The CDR3 is CASSKRAGVTEAFF. CDR3 DNA sequence: TGTGCCAGTAGTAAAAGGGCAGGGGTCACTGAAGCTTTCTTT. V usage is TRBV19 and J usage is TRBJ1-1; D perhaps matches TRBD1 (6 bases). V lost 4 bases to trimming and J lost 4 bases, with 13 bases between them. CDR1 and CDR2 (germline): LNHDA, SQIVND (reference sequence). The CDR3 has 14 amino acids.

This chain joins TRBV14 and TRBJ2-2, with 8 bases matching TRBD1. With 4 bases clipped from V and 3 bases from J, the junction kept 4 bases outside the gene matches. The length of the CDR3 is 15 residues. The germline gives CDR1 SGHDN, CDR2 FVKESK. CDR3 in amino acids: CASSLRQGYTGELFF. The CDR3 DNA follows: TGTGCCAGCAGCCTACGACAGGGGTACACCGGGGAGCTGTTTTTT.

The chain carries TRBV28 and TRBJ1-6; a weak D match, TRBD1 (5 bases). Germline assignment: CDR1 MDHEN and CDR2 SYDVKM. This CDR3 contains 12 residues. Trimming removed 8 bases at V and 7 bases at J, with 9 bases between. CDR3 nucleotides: TGTGCCAGCGCAGCAGGGAATTCACCCCTCCACTTT. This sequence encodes CASAAGNSPLHF.

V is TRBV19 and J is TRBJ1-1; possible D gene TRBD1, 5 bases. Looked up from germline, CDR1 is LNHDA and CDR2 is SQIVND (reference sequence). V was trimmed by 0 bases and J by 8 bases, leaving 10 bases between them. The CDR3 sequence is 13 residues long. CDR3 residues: CASSIDRGEEAFF. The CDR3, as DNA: TGTGCCAGTAGTATAGATCGGGGGGAAGAAGCTTTCTTT.

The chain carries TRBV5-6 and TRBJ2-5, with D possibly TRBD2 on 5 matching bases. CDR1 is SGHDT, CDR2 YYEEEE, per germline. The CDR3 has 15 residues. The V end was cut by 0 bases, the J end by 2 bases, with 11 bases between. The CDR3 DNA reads TGTGCCAGCAGCTTGGCCAAGCGGCTACAAGAGACCCAGTACTTC. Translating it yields CASSLAKRLQETQYF.

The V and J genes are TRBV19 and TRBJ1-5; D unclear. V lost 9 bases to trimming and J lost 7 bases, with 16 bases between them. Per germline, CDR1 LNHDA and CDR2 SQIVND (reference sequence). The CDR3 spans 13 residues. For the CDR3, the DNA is TGTGCCAGCACCCCCGATCAGCGACAGCCCCAGCATTTT. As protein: CASTPDQRQPQHF.

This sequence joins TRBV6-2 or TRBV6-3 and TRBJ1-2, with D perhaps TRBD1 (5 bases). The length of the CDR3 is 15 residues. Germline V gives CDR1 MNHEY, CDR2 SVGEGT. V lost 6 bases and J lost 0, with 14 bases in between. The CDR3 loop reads CASSSRVPANYGYTF. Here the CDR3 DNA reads TGTGCCAGCAGCTCCAGGGTCCCAGCTAACTATGGCTACACCTTC.

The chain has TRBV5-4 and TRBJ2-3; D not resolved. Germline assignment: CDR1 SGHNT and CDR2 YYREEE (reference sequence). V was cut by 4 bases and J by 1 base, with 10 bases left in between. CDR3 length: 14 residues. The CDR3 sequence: CASSPDAGTDTQYF. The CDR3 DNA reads TGTGCCAGCAGCCCCGATGCGGGCACAGATACGCAGTATTTT.

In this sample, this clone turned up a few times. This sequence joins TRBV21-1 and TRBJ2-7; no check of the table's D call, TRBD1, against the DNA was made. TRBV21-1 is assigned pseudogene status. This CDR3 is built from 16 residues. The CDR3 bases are TGTGCCAGCAGCACTGAGCAGGGTACCCAATCCTACGAGCAGTACTTC. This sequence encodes CASSTEQGTQSYEQYF.